This T cell receptor beta chain was obtained from a study of CD8+ T cells in alopecia areata. Turning to the study itself: Treated patients were given 5 to 10 mg oral tofacitinib twice daily. Findings and limits, study-wide: Amid tofacitinib therapy, many expanded lesional clones stayed present in scalp and blood.

Concerning this clone itself: Its antigen is still unknown.

Looked up from germline, CDR1 is SEHNR and CDR2 is FQNEAQ (reference sequence). V gave up 10 bases and J gave up 0 bases, with 13 bases separating them. This CDR3 region has 14 residues. Described treatment: oral pan-JAK inhibitor, 5-10 mg twice daily. After isolation, RNA underwent reverse transcription to generate cDNA as the sequencing template. The repertoire was sequenced with immunoSEQ multiplex PCR; TCRdb's copy has only in-frame clones and lacks some. The sample holds more than 150,000 clones, about 51% seen once. The chain has TRBV7-9 and TRBJ1-3; tentatively, D is TRBD1 (6 bases). This receptor was identified in a human donor with alopecia areata. The input for sequencing was CD8+ T cells sorted from blood, taken around week 54, from a patient treated with tofacitinib. The CDR3 is CANSDSYSGNTIYF. CDR3 sequence (DNA): TGTGCCAACTCGGACAGTTACTCTGGAAACACCATATATTTT.